This T cell receptor (beta chain) was obtained from a study of cytomegalovirus exposure and HLA in healthy donors. Primers: 60 Vbeta forward and 13 Jbeta reverse. Only in-frame clones appear in the TCRdb table, and some are missing; sequencing was by immunoSEQ multiplex PCR. The sample lists tens of thousands of clones, approximately 74% occurring once. CDR1 and CDR2 from the germline V gene are ENHRY and SYGVKD. CDR3 length: 13 amino acids. This clone came up a few times. The sequenced sample consisted of PBMCs. V is TRBV10-3 and J is TRBJ1-1; tentatively, D is TRBD1 (5 bases). This sequence originates from a woman aged 45-65 years in good health and CMV-seropositive. The CDR3 sequence is CASSGYENTEAFF. The CDR3 DNA sequence: TGTGCGAGCTCAGGGTACGAGAACACTGAAGCTTTCTTT.